The clone carrying this T cell receptor (beta chain) occurred a few times. What was amplified from RNA transcripts were TCR beta CDR3 regions. First-round RT-PCR with HTBI primers amplified the TCR CDR3 region. TCRdb reprocessed the multiplex PCR reads via MiXCR and lists one record per CDR3 protein. This table holds about 200,000 distinct CDR3 sequences, about 17% found once. This entry comes from a study of T cells in Graves' hyperthyroidism and ophthalmopathy. V lost 0 bases, J lost 3 bases, and 15 bases lay in between. The CDR3 runs to 17 residues. The germline gives CDR1 MNHEY, CDR2 SVGAGI. The study defined stable Graves' hyperthyroidism as no ophthalmopathy progression within 18 months. The study excluded patients with uncontrolled infection, other autoimmune disease, pregnancy or lactation. Each diagnosis was grounded in clinical symptoms, serum thyroxine and TRAb, thyroid ultrasound, and orbital computed tomography. The authors took PBMCs from 10 ml fresh peripheral blood.

This TCR derives from a middle-aged man with Graves' hyperthyroidism. Input material: blood. The chain couples TRBV6-5 to TRBJ1-3; a possible D gene is TRBD1 (6 bases). In DNA form, the CDR3 reads TGTGCCAGCAGTTACTCGGGGGGCAGGGGATTTGGAAACACCATATATTTT. It encodes CASSYSGGRGFGNTIYF.